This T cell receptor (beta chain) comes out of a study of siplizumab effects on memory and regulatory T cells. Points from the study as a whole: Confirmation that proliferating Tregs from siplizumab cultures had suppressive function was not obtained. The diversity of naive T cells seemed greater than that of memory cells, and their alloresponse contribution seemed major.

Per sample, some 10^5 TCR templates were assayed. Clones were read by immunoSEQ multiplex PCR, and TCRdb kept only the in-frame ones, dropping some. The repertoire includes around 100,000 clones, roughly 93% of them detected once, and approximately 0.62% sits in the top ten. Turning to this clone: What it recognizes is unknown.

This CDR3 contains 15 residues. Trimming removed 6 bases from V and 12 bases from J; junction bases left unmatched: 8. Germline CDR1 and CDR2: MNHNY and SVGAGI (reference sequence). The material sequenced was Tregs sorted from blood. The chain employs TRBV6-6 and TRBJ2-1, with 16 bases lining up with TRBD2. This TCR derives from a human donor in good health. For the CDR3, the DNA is TGTGCCAGCAGACTAGGGACTAGCGGGGGGGCTTCGCAGTTCTTC. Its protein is CASRLGTSGGASQFF.